The 6 T cell receptor beta chains below all came from one sample that was sequenced in a study of T cell repertoires in cytomegalovirus infection. What these receptors recognize is not known. TCRdb used MiXCR to reprocess the reads, holding one entry per CDR3 protein. The sample holds a few hundred thousand distinct CDR3 sequences, 22% seen once. The sequenced sample was cultured PBMCs, obtained from culture after CMV antigen stimulation. Receptors originate from a human donor in good health (CMV status not recorded). Some clones in this sample may be carry-over from other donors' samples.

This clonotype occurred many times. The V call is TRBV7-2, the J call TRBJ2-5; no reliable D call. V gave up 4 bases and J gave up 1 base, with 4 bases separating them. This CDR3 spans 12 amino acids. CDR1 and CDR2 (germline): SGHTA, FQGNSA. The CDR3 region is CASSSIQETQYF. The CDR3 nucleotides are TGTGCCAGCAGCTCTATCCAAGAGACCCAGTACTTC.

This clonotype was observed at least ten times. CDR3: CASSLQRSGELFF. Here the CDR3 DNA reads TGTGCCAGCAGCTTGCAGAGATCCGGGGAGCTGTTTTTT. V and J are TRBV7-2 and TRBJ2-2; D not resolved. The CDR3 is 13 amino acids. Between the trimmed V and J ends, which lost 3 bases and 6 bases, there was a span of 8 bases. Germline assignment: CDR1 SGHTA and CDR2 FQGNSA.

The CDR3 DNA follows: TGTGCCAGCAGCTTAGTACTACCTCTGGGCGAGCAGTACTTC. This sequence encodes CASSLVLPLGEQYF. The genes are TRBV7-4 and TRBJ2-7; D remains unclear. CDR1 and CDR2 from the germline V gene are SGHVT and SQSDAQ. Trimming took off 1 base at V and 6 bases at J, with 13 bases between the two ends. This CDR3 has 14 amino acids. The full variable domain, with the rest looked up from reference TRBV7-4 and TRBJ2-7, is GAGVSQSPRYKVAKRGRDVALRCDSISGHVTLYWYRQTLGQGSEVLTYSQSDAQRDKSGRPSGRFSAERPERSVSTLKIQRTEQGDSAVYLCASSLVLPLGEQYFGPGTRLTVT.

This clonotype was found many times. This chain joins TRBV7-2 and TRBJ2-7; 10 bases match TRBD2. This CDR3 contains 15 residues. Unmatched junction bases numbered 6, after V lost 5 bases and J lost 2 bases. Germline loops: CDR1 SGHTA, CDR2 FQGNSA. The CDR3 protein is CASSARTSGPYEQYF. In DNA form, the CDR3 reads TGTGCCAGCAGCGCGCGGACTAGCGGACCCTACGAGCAGTACTTC.

The rearrangement joins TRBV7-6 to TRBJ2-1; possibly TRBD1 for D (5 bases). Between the trimmed V and J ends, which lost 5 bases and 8 bases, there was a span of 22 bases. CDR3 length equals 16 residues. Per the germline V gene, CDR1 is SGHVS and CDR2 is FNYEAQ. The CDR3 DNA follows: TGTGCCAGCAGCGGACGGAAGCTGCAGGGTATCCATGAGCAGTTCTTC. Its protein product is CASSGRKLQGIHEQFF.

This clonotype appeared many times. V usage is TRBV6-1 and J usage is TRBJ1-4; D is ambiguous. The CDR3 loop spans 16 amino acids. Trimming left V 3 bases short and J 3 bases short, with 14 bases between. From germline, CDR1 is MNHNS and CDR2 SASEGT. The CDR3 spells CASSDDNRRSNEKLFF. CDR3 in DNA: TGTGCCAGCAGTGACGACAACAGACGCTCTAATGAAAAACTGTTTTTT.